Following are 29 T cell receptor beta chains from one sample sequenced in a study of naive and memory T cell subsets. The beta constant-region primer was an equimolar mix of two oligonucleotides covering TRBC1 and TRBC2. TCRdb re-called the UMI-ligation and nested PCR reads through MiXCR, storing one row per CDR3 protein. The sample has over 75,000 distinct CDR3 sequences, 13% seen once; the top ten hold over 0.75%. The sample consisted of central memory CD4+ T cells from blood. The receptors stem from a human donor in good health.

This clonotype was recorded at least ten times. The chain links TRBV3-1 to TRBJ2-4, with D hard to call. The V end lost 3 bases, the J end lost 4 bases, and 10 bases lay between the germline ends. This CDR3 spans 14 amino acids. The germline gives CDR1 LGHDT, CDR2 YNNKEL (reference sequence). Here the CDR3 reads CASSHGPVKNIQYF. The CDR3 DNA reads TGTGCCAGCAGCCACGGCCCAGTTAAAAACATTCAGTACTTC.

J is TRBJ1-4 and V is TRBV9; D might be TRBD1 (6 bases). CDR1 is SGDLS, CDR2 YYNGEE, per germline. Trimming shortened V by 4 bases and J by 8 bases, and 21 bases separated the two germline ends. The CDR3 has 16 amino acids. The CDR3 nucleotides are TGTGCCAGCAGCCCTACCCCGGGTTCTAGGGGGGAAAAACTGTTTTTT. Protein sequence: CASSPTPGSRGEKLFF.

This clonotype has a single count. The gene calls are TRBV5-6 and TRBJ1-1; D is ambiguous. The CDR3 is 15 amino acids. Trimming removed 0 bases at V and 1 base at J, with 10 bases between. Germline-derived CDR1 and CDR2 are SGHDT and YYEEEE. DNA of the CDR3: TGTGCCAGCAGCTTGGCGGGGTCTACGAACACTGAAGCTTTCTTT. It translates to CASSLAGSTNTEAFF.

The table lists this clonotype with a few counts. The chain links TRBV7-2 to TRBJ2-3; D unclear. Trimming removed 3 bases at V and 2 bases at J, with 3 bases between. Germline assignment: CDR1 SGHTA and CDR2 FQGNSA. This CDR3 comprises 12 residues. CDR3 DNA sequence: TGTGCCAGCAGCTTTTTCACAGATACGCAGTATTTT. This translates into CASSFFTDTQYF.

This clonotype was observed many times. The rearrangement uses TRBV7-2 and TRBJ2-3; the match to TRBD2 covers 16 bases. Germline lookup yields CDR1 SGHTA and CDR2 FQGNSA. J gave up 2 bases and V 5 bases, and 13 bases lay outside the gene matches. The CDR3 contains 20 residues. The CDR3 DNA reads TGTGCCAGCAGCCTTTCGATGGGACTAGCGGGAGGGCGGAACACAGATACGCAGTATTTT. Translated, it gives CASSLSMGLAGGRNTDTQYF. The variable domain in full, with the rest retrieved from reference TRBV7-2 and TRBJ2-3, is GAGVSQSPSNKVTEKGKDVELRCDPISGHTALYWYRQSLGQGLEFLIYFQGNSAPDKSGLPSDRFSAERTGGSVSTLTIQRTQQEDSAVYLCASSLSMGLAGGRNTDTQYFGPGTRLTVL.

In its sample, this clonotype was seen a few times. This sequence joins TRBV5-1 and TRBJ2-2; D may be TRBD2 (6 bases). There are 17 residues in the CDR3. V lost 3 bases to trimming and J lost 0 bases, with 15 bases between them. Germline lookup yields CDR1 SGHRS and CDR2 YFSETQ. The CDR3 DNA is TGCGCCAGCAGCTCGGTCCCTCGACTAGCGAACACCGGGGAGCTGTTTTTT. Its translation: CASSSVPRLANTGELFF.

The table lists this clonotype with a few counts. CDR3: CASSQVPGGLGEQFF. CDR3 bases: TGTGCCAGCAGCCAAGTCCCGGGAGGGCTAGGTGAGCAGTTCTTC. The rearrangement links TRBV14 to TRBJ2-1; 8 bases are a match to TRBD2. Germline trimming cut 1 base from V and 9 bases from J; bases unmatched to any gene: 8. This CDR3 contains 15 residues. Germline lookup yields CDR1 SGHDN and CDR2 FVKESK. The full variable domain, in which reference TRBV14 and TRBJ2-1 provide the parts outside the CDR3, is EAGVTQFPSHSVIEKGQTVTLRCDPISGHDNLYWYRRVMGKEIKFLLHFVKESKQDESGMPNNRFLAERTGGTYSTLKVQPAELEDSGVYFCASSQVPGGLGEQFFGPGTRLTVL.

The V gene is TRBV6-1, the J gene TRBJ2-4; no clear D. The germline gives CDR1 MNHNS, CDR2 SASEGT. V shed 1 base and J shed 11 bases, with 6 bases lying between them. This CDR3 is built from 11 residues. CDR3 sequence: CASSEGLLQYF. The CDR3, as DNA: TGTGCCAGCAGTGAAGGACTGCTTCAGTACTTC.

The rearrangement links TRBV7-2 to TRBJ2-1; D possibly corresponds to TRBD2 (5 bases). V was trimmed by 4 bases and J by 2 bases, leaving 12 bases between them. CDR1 and CDR2 (germline): SGHTA, FQGNSA. The CDR3 has 15 residues. CDR3 sequence (DNA): TGTGCCAGCAGCTCGTCTAGCAGCGCCTACAATGAGCAGTTCTTC. Its translation: CASSSSSSAYNEQFF.

This clonotype occurred many times. The rearrangement joins TRBV7-3 to TRBJ2-3; D unclear. Trimming took 5 bases from V and 8 from J, leaving 11 bases between them. The germline gives CDR1 SGHTA, CDR2 FQGTGA. This CDR3 contains 12 residues. CDR3 protein: CASSNGRATQYF. The CDR3 DNA reads TGTGCCAGCAGCAATGGACGGGCTACGCAGTATTTT.

This clonotype was seen repeatedly, ten times or more. The genes are TRBV20-1 and TRBJ1-2; D gene uncertain. This CDR3 contains 18 residues. With 4 bases removed from V and 0 bases from J, the gap between germline ends came to 24 bases. CDR1 is DFQATT, CDR2 SNEGSKA, per germline (reference sequence). The CDR3 loop reads CSATAGWSPKTTNYGYTF. The DNA for the CDR3 is TGCAGTGCTACCGCGGGTTGGAGCCCCAAAACCACTAACTATGGCTACACCTTC.

This clonotype was observed a few times. The chain employs TRBV28 and TRBJ2-1; tentative D call: TRBD1 (6 bases). This CDR3 has 13 amino acids. The germline V gene has CDR1 MDHEN and CDR2 SYDVKM. The ends were cut back, 4 bases at V and 5 bases at J, with 9 bases in the middle. CDR3: CASSSGQNNEQFF. The CDR3 DNA reads TGTGCCAGCAGTTCCGGACAGAACAATGAGCAGTTCTTC.

This clonotype has just a few counts. The chain employs TRBV11-2 and TRBJ1-5; perhaps TRBD1 as D (6 bases). CDR3 length: 15 residues. Germline-derived CDR1 and CDR2 are SGHAT and FQNNGV. Trimming shortened V by 5 bases and J by 1 base, and 12 bases separated the two germline ends. The CDR3 sequence: CASSAHGTSNQPQHF. DNA for the CDR3: TGTGCCAGCAGCGCACACGGGACAAGCAATCAGCCCCAGCATTTT.

Ten or more counts support this clonotype. CDR3 sequence reads: CASTEPDRAYTF. The CDR3 nucleotides read TGTGCCAGCACCGAACCTGACAGGGCTTACACCTTC. The V call is TRBV7-9, the J call TRBJ1-2, with 7 bases that match TRBD1. J lost 11 bases, V lost 7 bases, and 10 bases had no gene match. The CDR3 covers 12 residues. CDR1 SEHNR and CDR2 FQNEAQ come from the germline V gene (reference sequence).

This clonotype was detected once. The chain has TRBV6-5 and TRBJ1-5; the D gene is possibly TRBD1 (6 bases). The CDR3 consists of 18 residues. The V end lost 6 bases, the J end lost 2 bases, and 23 bases lay between the germline ends. The germline CDR1 and CDR2 sequences are MNHEY and SVGAGI. CDR3 loop: CASRPNFRTVEGNQPQHF. CDR3 nucleotides: TGTGCCAGCAGACCCAACTTTCGGACAGTCGAAGGCAATCAGCCCCAGCATTTT.

This clonotype was counted ten times or more. The chain is built from TRBV19 and TRBJ2-5; D possibly corresponds to TRBD2 (6 bases). Between the trimmed V and J ends, which lost 5 bases and 0 bases, there was a span of 13 bases. The CDR3 has 15 residues. Looked up from germline, CDR1 is LNHDA and CDR2 is SQIVND (reference sequence). The chain's CDR3 is CASSAGRTYQETQYF. CDR3 coding DNA: TGTGCCAGTAGTGCGGGACGGACGTACCAAGAGACCCAGTACTTC. Variable domain in full (rest from reference TRBV19 and TRBJ2-5): DGGITQSPKYLFRKEGQNVTLSCEQNLNHDAMYWYRQDPGQGLRLIYYSQIVNDFQKGDIAEGYSVSREKKESFPLTVTSAQKNPTAFYLCASSAGRTYQETQYFGPGTRLLVL.

This clonotype was seen once. The CDR3 bases are TGCGCCAGCAGCCTGTTGCCAGCGCAAGAGACCCAGTACTTC. Translating gives CASSLLPAQETQYF. V is TRBV5-1 and J is TRBJ2-5; D is unresolved. Trimming shortened V by 4 bases and J by 2 bases, and 12 bases separated the two germline ends. This CDR3 contains 14 residues. CDR1 and CDR2 (germline): SGHRS, YFSETQ.

This sequence joins TRBV12-3 or TRBV12-4 and TRBJ2-7; TRBD1 matches 7 bases. The CDR3 has 16 residues. The J segment lost 2 bases and the V segment lost 6 bases, leaving 13 bases of the junction unmatched. CDR3 bases: TGTGCCAGCAGAAAAACAGAAACGGACAGGCCCTACGAGCAGTACTTC. It codes for CASRKTETDRPYEQYF.

V is TRBV12-3 or TRBV12-4 and J is TRBJ1-4, with D uncertain. This CDR3 comprises 15 residues. V was clipped by 8 bases and J by 1 base, with 14 bases between them. This CDR3 reads CASSGRGETNEKLFF. Here the CDR3 DNA reads TGTGCCAGCTCCGGGCGGGGTGAAACTAATGAAAAACTGTTTTTT.

The chain recombines TRBV18 with TRBJ2-5; 8 bases fit TRBD1. Looked up from germline, CDR1 is KGHSH and CDR2 is LQKENI. The CDR3 covers 14 residues. V dropped 3 bases and J dropped 4; count of bases not matched to a gene: 4. This CDR3 reads CASSPGQGPETQYF. CDR3 DNA: TGTGCCAGCTCACCTGGACAGGGCCCAGAGACCCAGTACTTC.

This clonotype was seen a few times. The J gene is TRBJ2-5, the V gene TRBV5-4, with 8 bases lining up with TRBD1. This CDR3 is built from 14 residues. After removal of 4 bases from V and 5 bases from J, the junction contained 7 bases not matched to a gene. The germline V gene has CDR1 SGHNT and CDR2 YYREEE (reference sequence). For the CDR3, the DNA is TGTGCCAGCAGCCCGGGACAGGCGAGGGAGACCCAGTACTTC. It specifies CASSPGQARETQYF. Based on the CDR3 plus reference TRBV5-4 and TRBJ2-5, the full variable domain is ETGVTQSPTHLIKTRGQQVTLRCSSQSGHNTVSWYQQALGQGPQFIFQYYREEENGRGNFPPRFSGLQFPNYSSELNVNALELDDSALYLCASSPGQARETQYFGPGTRLLVL.

This clonotype was seen more than once but under ten times. The chain links TRBV3-1 to TRBJ2-1; a possible D gene is TRBD2 (6 bases). V was cut by 0 bases and J by 7 bases, with 13 bases left in between. Germline V gene sequence: CDR1 LGHDT, CDR2 YNNKEL (reference sequence). This CDR3 contains 15 residues. As DNA, the CDR3 is TGTGCCAGCAGCCAAGAGGGGACTGCTGGAAATGAGCAGTTCTTC. Translating it yields CASSQEGTAGNEQFF.

This chain connects TRBV5-1 to TRBJ1-2, with D hard to call. CDR3 size: 15 residues. Germline CDR1 and CDR2: SGHRS and YFSETQ. Between the trimmed V and J ends, which lost 4 bases and 4 bases, there was a span of 17 bases. The CDR3 sequence is CASSTGPGQLYGYTF. As DNA, the CDR3 is TGCGCCAGCAGCACCGGCCCGGGCCAGCTCTATGGCTACACCTTC. Full variable domain (outside the CDR3, taken from reference TRBV5-1 and TRBJ1-2): KAGVTQTPRYLIKTRGQQVTLSCSPISGHRSVSWYQQTPGQGLQFLFEYFSETQRNKGNFPGRFSGRQFSNSRSEMNVSTLELGDSALYLCASSTGPGQLYGYTFGSGTRLTVV.

V gene TRBV2 combines with J gene TRBJ1-5, with 12 bases aligning to TRBD1. This CDR3 spans 17 amino acids. Per the germline V gene, CDR1 is SNHLY and CDR2 is FYNNEI. V gave up 7 bases and J gave up 0 bases; unmatched junction bases: 7. This chain's CDR3 is CASNRDRGPYSNQPQHF. The CDR3 nucleotides are TGTGCCAGCAACCGGGACAGGGGGCCTTATAGCAATCAGCCCCAGCATTTT.

CDR3 region: CSARSLGRAGGGTDTQYF. The CDR3 DNA reads TGCAGTGCTAGGTCTTTAGGTCGTGCGGGAGGCGGCACAGATACGCAGTATTTT. V is TRBV20-1 and J is TRBJ2-3; TRBD2 matches at 8 bases. Germline V CDR1 and CDR2: DFQATT, SNEGSKA (reference sequence). V was pared by 3 bases and J by 1 base, with 15 bases of the junction left unmatched. This CDR3 spans 18 amino acids.

Note on this clonotype: One end of the junction is discordant with germline, which a read error may explain. This chain uses TRBV5-1 with TRBJ2-3, with D maybe TRBD2 (6 bases). The CDR3 runs to 14 residues. CDR1 and CDR2 from the germline V gene are SGHRS and YFSETQ. The CDR3 DNA follows: TGCGCCAGCAGCTTTACTAGCAGCACAGATAGGCAGTATTTT. This translates into CASSFTSSTDRQYF.

This clonotype occurred a few times. The chain joins TRBV19 to TRBJ2-1; D may be TRBD2 (5 bases). Germline loops: CDR1 LNHDA, CDR2 SQIVND (reference sequence). With 4 bases removed from V and 2 bases from J, the gap between germline ends came to 12 bases. This CDR3 contains 15 residues. CDR3 protein: CASSTETGTYNEQFF. For the CDR3, the DNA is TGTGCCAGTAGTACCGAAACCGGGACCTACAATGAGCAGTTCTTC.

This clonotype turned up a few times. The chain joins TRBV5-1 to TRBJ1-1, with no clear D. This CDR3 comprises 14 residues. Germline loops: CDR1 SGHRS, CDR2 YFSETQ. V gave up 0 bases and J gave up 0 bases, with 6 bases separating them. The CDR3 loop is CASSLARVNTEAFF. In DNA form, the CDR3 reads TGCGCCAGCAGCTTGGCTCGGGTGAACACTGAAGCTTTCTTT.

This clonotype was detected only a few times. The J gene is TRBJ2-7, the V gene TRBV7-2; TRBD1 is a possible D gene (5 bases). The V gene lost 5 bases and the J gene lost 1 base, with 12 bases spanning the gap. CDR1 is SGHTA, CDR2 FQGNSA, per germline. The CDR3 totals 14 residues. CDR3 sequence: CASSTGHQSYEQYF. The CDR3 nucleotides read TGTGCCAGCAGCACCGGACACCAATCCTACGAGCAGTACTTC.